These 29 T cell receptor beta chains share one sample of origin, sequenced in a study of CD8 T cells in Susac syndrome. cDNA came from around 0.5 to 1 ug RNA primed by random hexamers. MiXCR was run by TCRdb on the immunoSEQ multiplex PCR reads, yielding one entry per CDR3 protein. The table shows around 280,000 distinct CDR3 sequences, with approximately 84% occurring only once. The specimen sequenced was CD8+ T cells from PBMCs. These receptors were taken from a human donor with multiple sclerosis.

V and J are TRBV28 and TRBJ1-2; TRBD1 agrees at 7 bases. From germline, CDR1 is MDHEN and CDR2 SYDVKM. CDR3 size: 14 residues. Trimming removed 5 bases from V and 3 bases from J; junction bases left unmatched: 6. CDR3 DNA: TGTGCCAGCAGTCACCCCGACAGGGACTATGGCTACACCTTC. This gives the protein CASSHPDRDYGYTF.

This rearrangement joins TRBV6-5 to TRBJ1-1; D is perhaps TRBD1 (6 bases). V was cut by 8 bases and J by 5 bases, with 18 bases left in between. The CDR3 has 14 residues. Germline V gives CDR1 MNHEY, CDR2 SVGAGI. DNA for the CDR3: TGTGCCAGCGGACTCAGGGGAGATTGGACTGAAGCTTTCTTT. The encoded protein is CASGLRGDWTEAFF.

V usage is TRBV6-1 and J usage is TRBJ2-1; D remains unclear. Trimming left V 6 bases short and J 0 bases short, with 15 bases between. Looked up from germline, CDR1 is MNHNS and CDR2 is SASEGT. The CDR3 runs to 16 residues. CDR3 amino acids: CASSTVLEDSYNEQFF. DNA of the CDR3: TGTGCCAGCAGCACAGTCCTCGAAGACTCCTACAATGAGCAGTTCTTC.

The chain carries TRBV7-9 and TRBJ2-1; D remains ambiguous. The germline gives CDR1 SEHNR, CDR2 FQNEAQ (reference sequence). The V gene lost 1 base and the J gene lost 0 bases, with 13 bases spanning the gap. The CDR3 extends over 17 amino acids. CDR3 sequence reads: CASSLVRRGYSYNEQFF. In DNA, the CDR3 is TGTGCCAGCAGCTTAGTAAGGCGAGGTTACTCCTACAATGAGCAGTTCTTC.

This clonotype has a single count. The V call is TRBV3-1, the J call TRBJ2-1; 7 bases are a match to TRBD2. Trimming took 0 bases from V and 5 from J; bases not matched to a gene: 13. Germline V gives CDR1 LGHDT, CDR2 YNNKEL (reference sequence). The CDR3 is made up of 18 amino acids. CDR3: CASSQDLGRAGLNNEQFF. The CDR3 bases are TGTGCCAGCAGCCAAGATTTAGGCCGAGCGGGGCTTAACAATGAGCAGTTCTTC.

The chain uses TRBV6-5 and TRBJ1-1, with a tentative D call TRBD1 (6 bases). The CDR3 covers 15 residues. Germline CDR1 reads MNHEY; CDR2 reads SVGAGI. Trimming took 6 bases from V and 2 from J, leaving 16 bases between them. The CDR3 nucleotides read TGTGCCAGCAGCAACGGACAGAGTGTAAACACTGAAGCTTTCTTT. It encodes CASSNGQSVNTEAFF.

The chain joins TRBV9 to TRBJ2-1; 7 bases agree with TRBD2. J was trimmed by 6 bases and V by 0 bases; bases with no gene match: 6. Germline V gene sequence: CDR1 SGDLS, CDR2 YYNGEE. This CDR3 is 15 amino acids long. The CDR3 bases are TGTGCCAGCAGCGTAGGCGCGGGAGCCACCAATGAGCAGTTCTTC. Its protein is CASSVGAGATNEQFF. The full variable domain, with the rest looked up from reference TRBV9 and TRBJ2-1, is DSGVTQTPKHLITATGQRVTLRCSPRSGDLSVYWYQQSLDQGLQFLIQYYNGEERAKGNILERFSAQQFPDLHSELNLSSLELGDSALYFCASSVGAGATNEQFFGPGTRLTVL.

The rearrangement links TRBV11-2 to TRBJ2-3; 9 nucleotides match TRBD2. J was trimmed by 2 bases and V by 1 base; bases with no gene match: 16. Germline CDR1 reads SGHAT; CDR2 reads FQNNGV. There are 20 residues in the CDR3. In DNA, the CDR3 is TGTGCCAGCAGCTTAGGGGTTAGCGGGAGATTGGGGGGGGCCACAGATACGCAGTATTTT. This gives the protein CASSLGVSGRLGGATDTQYF.

The chain has TRBV9 and TRBJ1-3, with D unclear. Germline V gene sequence: CDR1 SGDLS, CDR2 YYNGEE. This CDR3 comprises 14 residues. V lost 0 bases and J lost 7, with 11 bases in between. CDR3 in amino acids: CASSVGQARNTIYF. CDR3 sequence (DNA): TGTGCCAGCAGCGTAGGGCAGGCAAGGAACACCATATATTTT.

The chain joins TRBV28 to TRBJ1-1; 8 positions agree with TRBD1. CDR1 is MDHEN, CDR2 SYDVKM, per germline. V lost 4 bases, J lost 4 bases, and 8 bases stayed unmatched. The CDR3 runs 15 residues. CDR3: CASSSGQGPITEAFF. Here the CDR3 DNA reads TGTGCCAGCAGTTCCGGACAGGGACCGATCACTGAAGCTTTCTTT.

The chain carries TRBV5-1 and TRBJ2-5; D not resolved. Germline CDR1 and CDR2: SGHRS and YFSETQ. The CDR3 contains 15 residues. V gave up 4 bases and J gave up 2 bases, with 15 bases separating them. The CDR3 DNA follows: TGCGCCAGCAGCCCTGGTCTTCCGGTACAAGAGACCCAGTACTTC. It is translated as CASSPGLPVQETQYF.

The J gene is TRBJ2-3, the V gene TRBV27; 8 bases match TRBD1. Trimming removed 5 bases from V and 4 bases from J; junction bases left unmatched: 8. The CDR3 consists of 15 residues. The germline CDR1 and CDR2 sequences are MNHEY and SMNVEV (reference sequence). The CDR3 region is CASSPRTGKADTQYF. The CDR3 coding sequence is TGTGCCAGCAGTCCCCGGACAGGGAAAGCAGATACGCAGTATTTT.

The chain carries TRBV2 and TRBJ2-2; D remains unclear. The CDR3 sequence is 12 residues long. V was shortened by 8 bases and J by 0 bases, with 4 bases between the two germline ends. In germline, CDR1 is SNHLY, CDR2 FYNNEI. CDR3 DNA sequence: TGTGCCAGCGTCGCGAACACCGGGGAGCTGTTTTTT. Amino acids: CASVANTGELFF.

The J gene is TRBJ1-5, the V gene TRBV18; D remains ambiguous. CDR1 is KGHSH and CDR2 is LQKENI in the germline V gene. V was shortened by 2 bases and J by 0 bases, with 11 bases between the two germline ends. The CDR3 has 16 amino acids. CDR3 protein: CASSPGTDYSNQPQHF. The CDR3 nucleotides are TGTGCCAGCTCACCAGGCACAGATTATAGCAATCAGCCCCAGCATTTT.

The J gene is TRBJ2-1, the V gene TRBV4-1; D remains unclear. Germline V gene data show CDR1 as MGHRA and CDR2 as YSYEKL. Trimming took off 3 bases at V and 10 bases at J, with 13 bases between the two ends. The CDR3 is 13 residues long. The CDR3: CASSHDSLREQFF. For the CDR3, the DNA is TGCGCCAGCAGCCACGACTCTTTGAGAGAGCAGTTCTTC.

J is TRBJ2-5 and V is TRBV9; maybe TRBD1 (5 bases). The germline V gene has CDR1 SGDLS and CDR2 YYNGEE. With 4 bases removed from V and 5 bases from J, the gap between germline ends came to 15 bases. The CDR3 extends over 14 amino acids. CDR3 DNA sequence: TGTGCCAGCAGCACAGATCAGGGTCGGGAGACCCAGTACTTC. This translates into CASSTDQGRETQYF.

This chain joins TRBV19 and TRBJ2-3; 9 bases are shared with TRBD2. J lost 6 bases, V lost 2 bases, and 3 bases had no gene match. Germline values: CDR1 LNHDA, CDR2 SQIVND (reference sequence). The CDR3 extends over 14 amino acids. The DNA for the CDR3 is TGTGCCAGTAGTATAAGGCTAGCGGGGGATACGCAGTATTTT. The encoded protein is CASSIRLAGDTQYF.

This clonotype was detected only once. The chain has TRBV20-1 and TRBJ2-1, with 11 bases lining up with TRBD2. This CDR3 spans 14 amino acids. Germline values: CDR1 DFQATT, CDR2 SNEGSKA (reference sequence). V was clipped by 5 bases and J by 3 bases; unmatched bases: 3. The chain's CDR3 is CSAGGLADYNEQFF. Written as DNA, the CDR3 is TGCAGTGCTGGGGGACTAGCGGACTACAATGAGCAGTTCTTC.

The CDR3 DNA follows: TGCAGCGCGCGACCAGAGACCGGGGAGCTGTTTTTT. This gives the protein CSARPETGELFF. This chain joins TRBV29-1 and TRBJ2-2; no definite D call. This CDR3 comprises 12 residues. V was shortened by 7 bases and J by 5 bases, with 11 bases between the two germline ends. Germline values: CDR1 SQVTM, CDR2 ANQGSEA.

V is TRBV29-1 and J is TRBJ2-3; TRBD2 agrees at 10 bases. The CDR3 spans 13 residues. CDR1 and CDR2 (germline): SQVTM, ANQGSEA. J lost 2 bases, V lost 5 bases, and 1 base had no gene match. The CDR3 region is CSVLAGATDTQYF. CDR3 in DNA: TGCAGCGTTCTAGCGGGAGCCACAGATACGCAGTATTTT.

V is TRBV7-9 and J is TRBJ1-5; D might be TRBD1 (5 bases). The CDR3 covers 13 residues. Germline V CDR1 and CDR2: SEHNR, FQNEAQ (reference sequence). Trimming took off 1 base at V and 6 bases at J, with 7 bases between the two ends. As DNA, the CDR3 is TGTGCCAGCAGCTTAGAAGGGGTTCAGCCCCAGCATTTT. It specifies CASSLEGVQPQHF.

V gene TRBV19 combines with J gene TRBJ1-1; D gene uncertain. The CDR3 runs 14 residues. V lost 8 bases to trimming and J lost 0 bases, with 13 bases between them. CDR1 and CDR2 (germline): LNHDA, SQIVND (reference sequence). CDR3 DNA: TGTGCCAGTCCCTCCGATCGGGTGAACACTGAAGCTTTCTTT. This gives the protein CASPSDRVNTEAFF.

This clonotype was detected once. The J gene is TRBJ1-5, the V gene TRBV12-3 or TRBV12-4, with TRBD1 matching over 7 bases. V shed 5 bases, J shed 8 bases, and the junction held 6 bases outside the gene matches. This CDR3 is 13 amino acids long. The CDR3 DNA is TGTGCCAGCAGTCCTTACAGGGGTGAGCCCCAGCATTTT. The encoded protein is CASSPYRGEPQHF.

V and J are TRBV6-5 and TRBJ2-5, with 7 positions matching TRBD1. The length of the CDR3 is 17 residues. J gave up 4 bases and V 0 bases, and 11 bases lay outside the gene matches. Germline-derived CDR1 and CDR2 are MNHEY and SVGAGI. DNA of the CDR3: TGTGCCAGCAGTTACTCTGGGGGACAGTTTGGCGGAGAGACCCAGTACTTC. This encodes CASSYSGGQFGGETQYF.

The chain recombines TRBV15 with TRBJ2-5, with TRBD2 matching over 10 bases. This CDR3 is built from 15 residues. Germline CDR1 is LNHNV and CDR2 is YYDKDF (reference sequence). V was clipped by 1 base and J by 6 bases; unmatched bases: 5. CDR3 in DNA: TGTGCCACCAGCAGAGCGGCTAGCGGGAGACAGACCCAGTACTTC. Amino acids: CATSRAASGRQTQYF.

The chain combines TRBV10-3 with TRBJ1-1; D remains unclear. This CDR3 is built from 15 residues. Trimming took off 4 bases at V and 0 bases at J, with 12 bases between the two ends. CDR1 and CDR2 from the germline V gene are ENHRY and SYGVKD. The CDR3 region has the DNA TGTGCCATCAGTGGAGATACGGGCATGAACACTGAAGCTTTCTTT. The encoded protein is CAISGDTGMNTEAFF.

The gene calls are TRBV28 and TRBJ2-3; D remains unclear. Germline CDR1 reads MDHEN; CDR2 reads SYDVKM. Deletions cut 3 bases from V and 2 bases from J, with 9 bases between. CDR3 length: 14 residues. The CDR3 loop is CASSLTGLTDTQYF. CDR3 coding DNA: TGTGCCAGCAGTTTGACGGGCCTCACAGATACGCAGTATTTT.

This rearrangement joins TRBV6-6 to TRBJ2-6; 9 bases are shared with TRBD1. V lost 7 bases and J lost 0; bases outside the gene matches: 4. Germline CDR1 MNHNY, CDR2 SVGAGI (reference sequence). This CDR3 has 16 residues. The CDR3: CASNRDRASGANVLTF. In nucleotides, the CDR3 is TGTGCCAGCAACCGGGACAGGGCCTCTGGGGCCAACGTCCTGACTTTC.

The CDR3 spells CASSPPVGQGAHEQYF. For the CDR3, the DNA is TGTGCCAGCAGCCCGCCGGTGGGGCAGGGGGCACACGAGCAGTACTTC. The rearrangement links TRBV7-8 to TRBJ2-7; 8 bases align to TRBD1. The CDR3 is 16 residues long. The germline gives CDR1 SGHVS, CDR2 FQNEAQ. The J segment lost 5 bases and the V segment lost 5 bases, leaving 14 bases of the junction unmatched.